The 29 T cell receptor beta chains reported below all come from one sample, sequenced in a study of blood T cell repertoires in COVID-19. The repertoire was sequenced with immunoSEQ multiplex PCR; TCRdb's copy has only in-frame clones and lacks some. The sample yields some 100,000 clones, just under 80% seen once. The sample taken for sequencing was peripheral blood. Every receptor here comes from an older woman with acute or convalescent COVID-19.

The chain joins TRBV7-3 to TRBJ2-2; 12 bases fit TRBD1. Germline CDR1 reads SGHTA; CDR2 reads FQGTGA. Trimming cost V 5 bases and J 3 bases; bases outside gene matches: 7. This CDR3 region has 17 residues. The CDR3 DNA reads as TGTGCCAGCAGCACCGGGACAGGGGGCGCGGACACCGGGGAGCTGTTTTTT. Amino acid sequence: CASSTGTGGADTGELFF. Together with reference TRBV7-3 and TRBJ2-2, the CDR3 gives the full variable domain: GAGVSQTPSNKVTEKGKYVELRCDPISGHTALYWYRQSLGQGPEFLIYFQGTGAADDSGLPNDRFFAVRPEGSVSTLKIQRTERGDSAVYLCASSTGTGGADTGELFFGEGSRLTVL.

The chain carries TRBV7-9 and TRBJ1-2; 10 nucleotides agree with TRBD1. CDR1 is SEHNR, CDR2 FQNEAQ, per germline (reference sequence). With 4 bases clipped from V and 4 bases from J, the junction kept 3 bases outside the gene matches. This CDR3 has 14 residues. CDR3 sequence reads: CASSSGTGVYGYTF. CDR3 coding DNA: TGTGCCAGCAGCTCCGGGACAGGGGTCTATGGCTACACCTTC.

The chain combines TRBV6-5 with TRBJ1-2, with D perhaps TRBD1 (6 bases). The germline CDR1 and CDR2 sequences are MNHEY and SVGAGI. V dropped 9 bases and J dropped 0 bases, with 8 bases sitting between them. The CDR3 sequence is 12 residues long. CDR3 loop: CARGQTNYGYTF. CDR3 nucleotide sequence: TGTGCCAGAGGACAGACTAACTATGGCTACACCTTC.

The CDR3 loop reads CASSLADDRGNEQFF. CDR3 sequence (DNA): TGCGCCAGCAGCTTGGCCGATGACAGGGGCAATGAGCAGTTCTTC. The chain carries TRBV5-1 and TRBJ2-1; 8 nucleotides line up with TRBD1. This CDR3 region has 15 residues. Germline assignment: CDR1 SGHRS and CDR2 YFSETQ. V shed 0 bases, J shed 6 bases, and the junction held 5 bases outside the gene matches.

The chain couples TRBV28 to TRBJ1-4; 8 bases line up with TRBD1. Germline trimming cut 5 bases from V and 5 bases from J; bases unmatched to any gene: 4. This CDR3 region has 14 residues. The germline V gene encodes CDR1 MDHEN and CDR2 SYDVKM. The CDR3 reads CASSRRQGNEKLFF. In DNA form, the CDR3 reads TGTGCCAGCAGTAGAAGACAGGGGAATGAAAAACTGTTTTTT.

This clone was counted between two and nine times. The V call is TRBV6-5, the J call TRBJ2-7, with D possibly matching TRBD2 (5 bases). This CDR3 is built from 13 residues. V lost 6 bases and J 9 bases, leaving 18 bases between the germline ends. Looked up from germline, CDR1 is MNHEY and CDR2 is SVGAGI. The CDR3 DNA reads as TGTGCCAGCAGACCCGCCGGGGAAGGCGCGCAGTACGTC. Protein: CASRPAGEGAQYV.

The chain links TRBV29-1 to TRBJ1-1; 7 bases agree with TRBD1. Germline CDR1 SQVTM, CDR2 ANQGSEA. The CDR3 is 14 residues long. Trimming cost V 1 base and J 1 base; bases outside gene matches: 3. The CDR3 nucleotides read TGCAGCGTTGAAGCCCGACAGGGGAACACTGAAGCTTTCTTT. This gives the protein CSVEARQGNTEAFF.

This chain uses TRBV19 with TRBJ1-1; 11 positions match TRBD1. With 6 bases clipped from V and 0 bases from J, the junction kept 9 bases outside the gene matches. Germline lookup yields CDR1 LNHDA and CDR2 SQIVND (reference sequence). The CDR3 length is 17 residues. The CDR3 loop reads CASSRTGGAFMNTEAFF. For the CDR3, the DNA is TGTGCCAGTAGCCGGACAGGGGGCGCCTTCATGAACACTGAAGCTTTCTTT.

The chain links TRBV9 to TRBJ1-1; weak D call: TRBD1 (5 bases). The CDR3 totals 16 residues. Looked up from germline, CDR1 is SGDLS and CDR2 is YYNGEE. V gave up 2 bases and J gave up 4 bases, with 18 bases separating them. The CDR3 DNA is TGTGCCAGCAGCGTCGGGAGCCTGGGGGTTACCACTGAAGCTTTCTTT. Translated, it gives CASSVGSLGVTTEAFF. Together with reference TRBV9 and TRBJ1-1, the CDR3 gives the full variable domain: DSGVTQTPKHLITATGQRVTLRCSPRSGDLSVYWYQQSLDQGLQFLIQYYNGEERAKGNILERFSAQQFPDLHSELNLSSLELGDSALYFCASSVGSLGVTTEAFFGQGTRLTVV.

The V and J genes are TRBV18 and TRBJ1-2; 10 nucleotides match TRBD1. Losses at the gene ends were 6 bases for V and 6 bases for J; bases not matched to a gene: 4. This CDR3 is 13 amino acids long. CDR1 is KGHSH and CDR2 is LQKENI in the germline V gene. The CDR3 DNA is TGTGCCAGCTCGCCCGACAGGGGGCATGGCTACACCTTC. It encodes CASSPDRGHGYTF.

Concerning this clone: The junction shows a germline mismatch at one end, possibly a read error. The CDR3: CAGSLSRDNYGYTF. DNA of the CDR3: TGTGCCGGCAGCTTATCCAGGGATAACTATGGCTACACCTTC. V gene TRBV5-4 combines with J gene TRBJ1-2; D is perhaps TRBD1 (5 bases). The CDR3 contains 14 residues. In germline, CDR1 is SGHNT, CDR2 YYREEE (reference sequence).

V usage is TRBV24-1 and J usage is TRBJ2-2; 8 bases are a match to TRBD1. CDR1 and CDR2 from the germline V gene are KGHDR and SFDVKD. V shed 3 bases, J shed 4 bases, and the junction held 9 bases outside the gene matches. This CDR3 is 17 amino acids long. The CDR3 here is CATSDTGQGLGTGELFF. For the CDR3, the DNA is TGTGCCACCAGTGATACCGGACAGGGTCTTGGCACCGGGGAGCTGTTTTTT.

The gene calls are TRBV2 and TRBJ1-2; possibly TRBD1 for D (6 bases). The V gene lost 8 bases and the J gene lost 1 base, with 26 bases spanning the gap. In germline, CDR1 is SNHLY, CDR2 FYNNEI. The CDR3 is 18 residues long. CDR3 residues: CASGRPPRGADVNYGYTF. CDR3 DNA: TGTGCCAGCGGAAGGCCCCCCCGGGGGGCAGACGTTAACTATGGCTACACCTTC. Variable domain in full (rest from reference TRBV2 and TRBJ1-2): EPEVTQTPSHQVTQMGQEVILRCVPISNHLYFYWYRQILGQKVEFLVSFYNNEISEKSEIFDDQFSVERPDGSNFTLKIRSTKLEDSAMYFCASGRPPRGADVNYGYTFGSGTRLTVV.

The CDR3 DNA reads TGTGCCAGCAGTTTGTCTTTGGAGGCTGGCTACACCTTC. This translates into CASSLSLEAGYTF. The rearrangement links TRBV12-3 or TRBV12-4 to TRBJ1-2, with D hard to call. V shed 3 bases and J shed 7 bases, with 12 bases lying between them. This CDR3 comprises 13 residues.

The CDR3 DNA reads TGCAGCGTTGAAGACTCAGGGTCTGGGTCCCAGTACTTC. This sequence encodes CSVEDSGSGSQYF. J is TRBJ2-5 and V is TRBV29-1, with D possibly matching TRBD1 (5 bases). V was shortened by 0 bases and J by 9 bases, with 14 bases between the two germline ends. The CDR3 length is 13 residues. CDR1 and CDR2 (germline): SQVTM, ANQGSEA.

The chain uses TRBV19 and TRBJ1-2; 7 positions agree with TRBD1. The germline CDR1 and CDR2 sequences are LNHDA and SQIVND (reference sequence). This CDR3 is 14 amino acids long. V lost 5 bases, J lost 4 bases, and 7 bases stayed unmatched. CDR3 bases: TGTGCCAGTAGTGTCGGACAGGTCGCCTATGGCTACACCTTC. Encoded protein: CASSVGQVAYGYTF.

This clone has just one count. CDR3 nucleotide sequence: TGTGCCAGCAGTTCACCCGCAGGGGGGACCTATGGCTACACCTTC. Protein: CASSSPAGGTYGYTF. The rearrangement links TRBV28 to TRBJ1-2; TRBD1 agrees at 7 bases. Germline assignment: CDR1 MDHEN and CDR2 SYDVKM. The CDR3 spans 15 residues. Trimming at V came to 4 bases and at J to 4 bases, leaving 9 bases not matched to a gene.

V is TRBV29-1 and J is TRBJ2-3; 8 nucleotides match TRBD2. CDR3 length: 14 amino acids. From germline, CDR1 is SQVTM and CDR2 ANQGSEA. Trimming removed 7 bases from V and 2 bases from J; junction bases left unmatched: 8. The DNA of the CDR3 is TGCAGCGCCCACCGGGGGGGGGCCACAGATACGCAGTATTTT. As protein: CSAHRGGATDTQYF.

This chain uses TRBV5-1 with TRBJ1-6; D unclear. Trimming pared 0 bases from V and 9 bases from J, leaving 7 bases between. The germline V gene encodes CDR1 SGHRS and CDR2 YFSETQ. The CDR3 spans 13 residues. As DNA, the CDR3 is TGCGCCAGCAGCTTGGAAAATAGTTCACCCCTCCACTTT. It encodes CASSLENSSPLHF.

The rearrangement uses TRBV9 and TRBJ1-5, with 8 bases identical to TRBD1. Losses at the gene ends were 4 bases for V and 1 base for J; bases not matched to a gene: 13. The CDR3 sequence is 18 residues long. Germline V gene data show CDR1 as SGDLS and CDR2 as YYNGEE. The CDR3 region has the DNA TGTGCCAGCAGCCCCCGGGACAGGCGGGTATTAAGCAATCAGCCCCAGCATTTT. Translation: CASSPRDRRVLSNQPQHF.

The V call is TRBV18, the J call TRBJ1-4; TRBD1 agrees at 8 bases. J was trimmed by 2 bases and V by 5 bases; bases with no gene match: 7. CDR1 KGHSH and CDR2 LQKENI come from the germline V gene. The CDR3 runs to 16 residues. In DNA form, the CDR3 reads TGTGCCAGCTCATCCCACAGGGGGGACACTAATGAAAAACTGTTTTTT. Amino acids: CASSSHRGDTNEKLFF. Full variable domain (outside the CDR3, taken from reference TRBV18 and TRBJ1-4): NAGVMQNPRHLVRRRGQEARLRCSPMKGHSHVYWYRQLPEEGLKFMVYLQKENIIDESGMPKERFSAEFPKEGPSILRIQQVVRGDSAAYFCASSSHRGDTNEKLFFGSGTQLSVL.

The chain carries TRBV3-1 (or the pseudogene TRBV3-2) and TRBJ2-3; a weak D match, TRBD1 (6 bases). Trimming cost V 1 base and J 3 bases, with 11 bases left between them. CDR1 is LGHDT and CDR2 is YNNKEL in the germline V gene (reference sequence). The CDR3 covers 15 residues. The CDR3 DNA is TGTGCCAGCAGCCAAGTAAGGGGGAGTACAGATACGCAGTATTTT. Residues: CASSQVRGSTDTQYF.

The genes are TRBV5-1 and TRBJ1-1; tentative D call: TRBD1 (5 bases). The CDR3 has 16 amino acids. V lost 3 bases, J lost 1 base, and 16 bases lay in between. Germline loops: CDR1 SGHRS, CDR2 YFSETQ. The CDR3 bases are TGCGCCAGCAGCTCGGGACTCTTAGGTGGGAACACTGAAGCTTTCTTT. It specifies CASSSGLLGGNTEAFF.

As to this clone: This CDR3 is also generated by other DNA sequences in the sample. J is TRBJ2-3 and V is TRBV5-1; TRBD2 aligns across 12 bases. CDR3 length: 16 amino acids. The V segment lost 0 bases and the J segment 3 bases; nucleotides outside the gene matches: 2. Germline V gene sequence: CDR1 SGHRS, CDR2 YFSETQ. CDR3 amino acids: CASSLVLAGGTDTQYF. DNA of the CDR3: TGCGCCAGCAGCTTGGTACTAGCGGGGGGAACAGATACGCAGTATTTT.

This chain connects TRBV7-6 to TRBJ2-3; the match to TRBD2 covers 9 bases. Germline lookup yields CDR1 SGHVS and CDR2 FNYEAQ. CDR3 length: 16 amino acids. V lost 2 bases, J lost 6 bases, and 9 bases stayed unmatched. The CDR3 is CASSLSVSGGADTQYF. The CDR3, as DNA: TGTGCCAGCAGCTTAAGTGTTAGCGGGGGAGCCGATACGCAGTATTTT. Filled out from reference TRBV7-6 and TRBJ2-3, the complete variable domain reads GAGVSQSPRYKVTKRGQDVALRCDPISGHVSLYWYRQALGQGPEFLTYFNYEAQQDKSGLPNDRFSAERPEGSISTLTIQRTEQRDSAMYRCASSLSVSGGADTQYFGPGTRLTVL.

This rearrangement joins TRBV3-1 (or the pseudogene TRBV3-2) to TRBJ2-2, with D hard to call. This CDR3 has 14 amino acids. Germline CDR1 reads LGHDT; CDR2 reads YNNKEL (reference sequence). Trimming shortened V by 1 base and J by 1 base, and 4 bases separated the two germline ends. As DNA, the CDR3 is TGTGCCAGCAGCCAAGCACTGAACACCGGGGAGCTGTTTTTT. This encodes CASSQALNTGELFF.

The rearrangement uses TRBV9 and TRBJ1-3; D gene unclear. Germline V gives CDR1 SGDLS, CDR2 YYNGEE. The CDR3 sequence is 14 residues long. Trimming left V 2 bases short and J 0 bases short, with 6 bases between. The CDR3 is CASSVASSGNTIYF. DNA of the CDR3: TGTGCCAGCAGCGTTGCGAGCTCTGGAAACACCATATATTTT.

The J gene is TRBJ1-3, the V gene TRBV28; D not certain. This CDR3 region has 13 residues. With 2 bases removed from V and 7 bases from J, the gap between germline ends came to 9 bases. The V gene's germline CDR1 is MDHEN and CDR2 SYDVKM. DNA of the CDR3: TGTGCCAGCAGTTTACCCAGCGAGAACACCATATATTTT. Translated: CASSLPSENTIYF.

This clone was recorded at least ten times. The chain has TRBV7-3 and TRBJ1-2; D gene unclear. The CDR3 consists of 13 residues. V gave up 1 base and J gave up 4 bases, with 7 bases separating them. Germline CDR1 and CDR2: SGHTA and FQGTGA. This CDR3 reads CASSLNTGYGYTF. The CDR3 region has the DNA TGTGCCAGCAGCTTAAATACCGGCTATGGCTACACCTTC. Based on the CDR3 plus reference TRBV7-3 and TRBJ1-2, the full variable domain is GAGVSQTPSNKVTEKGKYVELRCDPISGHTALYWYRQSLGQGPEFLIYFQGTGAADDSGLPNDRFFAVRPEGSVSTLKIQRTERGDSAVYLCASSLNTGYGYTFGSGTRLTVV.